The source of this TCR beta chain is a study of T-cell reconstitution after alpha-beta-depleted transplantation in children. Unique molecular identifiers were used in preparing the TCRbeta library. Via MiXCR, TCRdb re-called the PCR reads, giving one row per CDR3 protein. The table shows about 120,000 distinct CDR3 sequences, with more than 20% occurring only once. V was clipped by 5 bases and J by 4 bases, with 18 bases between them. The CDR3 is 16 residues long. The germline V gene has CDR1 MDHEN and CDR2 SYDVKM. The chain combines TRBV28 with TRBJ2-1; tentative D call: TRBD1 (6 bases). This specimen consisted of PBMCs, mostly from graft donor cells, obtained 180 days after TCRalphabeta/CD19-depleted stem cell transplant. The sequence was collected from a male patient aged 2-10 years who had a stem cell transplant for chronic granulomatous disease, so the T cells may come from the graft donor. Written as DNA, the CDR3 is TGTGCCAGCAGTATGGGACACAGGGTTAGATACAATGAGCAGTTCTTC. Its protein product is CASSMGHRVRYNEQFF.